The 2 T cell receptor beta chains in this list originate from one sample, sequenced in a study of regulatory T cells in long-lasting Graves disease. Described time point: newly diagnosed GD, antithyroid drugs for less than 3 months. The TCR library was prepared using RNA isolated from PBMCs. Through Arm-PCR of CDR3 regions and iRepertoire HTBI primers, TCR beta libraries were built. TCRdb recomputed calls from the multiplex PCR reads with MiXCR, one row per CDR3 protein. The sample lists 400,000 to 500,000 distinct CDR3 sequences, roughly 15% occurring once. These same data were also listed under a study on T cells in Graves' hyperthyroidism and ophthalmopathy.

This specimen consisted of peripheral blood mononuclear cells (PBMCs), obtained at new diagnosis, from a patient treated with antithyroid drugs. The origin of the receptors is a woman aged 45-65 years with Graves disease.

This clonotype appeared many times. The chain employs TRBV11-1 and TRBJ2-1; 11 bases are a match to TRBD2. The CDR3 has 15 amino acids. The J segment lost 3 bases and the V segment lost 5 bases, leaving 3 bases of the junction unmatched. The germline V gene has CDR1 SGHAT and CDR2 FQDESV (reference sequence). The DNA for the CDR3 is TGTGCCAGCAGCCTACTAGCGGGAGACTACAATGAGCAGTTCTTC. Its translation is CASSLLAGDYNEQFF.

A few counts support this clonotype. Here the CDR3 DNA reads TGTGCCAGCAGCCAACGGACAGGGGATAATTCACCCCTCCACTTT. This sequence encodes CASSQRTGDNSPLHF. The chain recombines TRBV3-1 with TRBJ1-6, with 9 bases fitting TRBD1. After removal of 2 bases from V and 5 bases from J, the junction contained 1 base not matched to a gene. The CDR3 covers 15 residues. Germline CDR1 is LGHDT and CDR2 is YNNKEL (reference sequence).